This TCR beta chain derives from a study of blood T cells in healthy people across ages. Together with a sample-barcoded 5' primer, a J-beta primer mix was included in a second PCR lasting about 7 to 11 cycles. TCRdb re-analysed the 5' RACE reads in MiXCR, keeping a single row per CDR3 protein. The sample lists fewer than 800,000 distinct CDR3 sequences, around 49% seen once, with approximately 32% in the top ten. The CDR3 contains 13 residues. Germline assignment: CDR1 SGDLS and CDR2 YYNGEE. Trimming stripped 3 bases from V and 5 bases from J, with 10 bases between. The sample consisted of blood. The clonotype originates from a woman aged 55-75 years in good health. This chain uses TRBV9 with TRBJ2-3; unclear D gene. The chain's CDR3 is CASSANHGDTQYF. The CDR3 region has the DNA TGTGCCAGCAGCGCTAATCACGGAGATACGCAGTATTTT.